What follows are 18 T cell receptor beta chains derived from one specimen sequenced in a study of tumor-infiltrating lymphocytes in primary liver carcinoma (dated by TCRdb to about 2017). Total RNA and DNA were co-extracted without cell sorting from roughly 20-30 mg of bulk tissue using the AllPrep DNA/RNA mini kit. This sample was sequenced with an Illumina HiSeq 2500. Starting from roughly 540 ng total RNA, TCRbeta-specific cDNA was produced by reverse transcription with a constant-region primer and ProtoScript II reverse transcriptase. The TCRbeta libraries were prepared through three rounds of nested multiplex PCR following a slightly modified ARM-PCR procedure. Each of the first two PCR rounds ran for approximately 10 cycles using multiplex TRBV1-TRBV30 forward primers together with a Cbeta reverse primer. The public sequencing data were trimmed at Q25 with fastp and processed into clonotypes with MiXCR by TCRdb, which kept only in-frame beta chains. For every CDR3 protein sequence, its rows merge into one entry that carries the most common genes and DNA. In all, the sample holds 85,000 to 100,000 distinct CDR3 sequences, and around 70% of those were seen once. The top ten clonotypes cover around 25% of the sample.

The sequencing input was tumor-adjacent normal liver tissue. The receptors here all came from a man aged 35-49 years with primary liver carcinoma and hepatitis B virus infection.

CDR3 DNA sequence: TGTGCCAGCAGTTATTCGGGACTAGCGAGAGGCGCCACCTACAATGAGCAGTTCTTC. It encodes CASSYSGLARGATYNEQFF. The chain combines TRBV6-5 with TRBJ2-1; 10 positions match TRBD2. V was clipped by 3 bases and J by 2 bases; unmatched bases: 13. The CDR3 covers 19 residues. Germline CDR1 is MNHEY and CDR2 is SVGAGI.

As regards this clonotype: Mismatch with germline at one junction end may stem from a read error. CDR3 nucleotides: TGTGCTAGCAGCTCCGGGACAGCGCATGGTACCCAGTACTTC. It translates to CASSSGTAHGTQYF. The rearrangement uses TRBV11-3 and TRBJ2-5; 7 bases agree with TRBD1. CDR3 length: 14 amino acids. The germline V gene has CDR1 SGHNT and CDR2 YENEEA.

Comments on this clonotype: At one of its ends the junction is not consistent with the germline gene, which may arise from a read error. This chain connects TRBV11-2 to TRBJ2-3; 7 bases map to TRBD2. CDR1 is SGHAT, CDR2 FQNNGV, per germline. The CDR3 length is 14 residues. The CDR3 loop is CASSLRLASDTQYF. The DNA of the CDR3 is TGTGCCAGCAGCCTCCGACTAGCATCAGATACGCAGTACTTT.

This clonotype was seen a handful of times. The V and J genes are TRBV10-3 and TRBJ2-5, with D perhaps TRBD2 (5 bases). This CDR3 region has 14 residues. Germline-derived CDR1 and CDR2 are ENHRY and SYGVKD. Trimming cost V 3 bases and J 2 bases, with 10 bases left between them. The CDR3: CAISDYGKQETQYF. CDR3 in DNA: TGTGCCATCAGTGACTACGGGAAACAAGAGACCCAGTACTTC.

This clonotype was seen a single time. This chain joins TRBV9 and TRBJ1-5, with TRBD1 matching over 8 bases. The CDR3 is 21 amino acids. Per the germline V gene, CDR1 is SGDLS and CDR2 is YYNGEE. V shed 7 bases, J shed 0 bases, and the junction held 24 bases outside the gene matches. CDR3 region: CASRARNGLDRAGSSNQPQHF. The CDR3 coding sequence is TGTGCCAGCCGCGCCCGGAACGGCCTGGACAGGGCGGGCTCTAGCAATCAGCCCCAGCATTTT.

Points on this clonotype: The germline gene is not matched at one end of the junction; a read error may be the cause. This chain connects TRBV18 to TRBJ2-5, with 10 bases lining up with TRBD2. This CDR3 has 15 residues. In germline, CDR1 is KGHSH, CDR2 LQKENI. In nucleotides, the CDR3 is TGTGCCAGCTCACCACCGAGCGGGAGGGAAGAGAGCCAGTACTTC. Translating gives CASSPPSGREESQYF.

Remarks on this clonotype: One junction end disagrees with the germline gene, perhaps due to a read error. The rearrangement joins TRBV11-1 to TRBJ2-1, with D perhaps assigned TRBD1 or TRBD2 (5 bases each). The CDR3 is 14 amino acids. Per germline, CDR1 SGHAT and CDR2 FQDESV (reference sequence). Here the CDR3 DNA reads TGTGCCAACAGCCTAGAAACGGGGACGGACAAACAGTTCTTC. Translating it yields CANSLETGTDKQFF.

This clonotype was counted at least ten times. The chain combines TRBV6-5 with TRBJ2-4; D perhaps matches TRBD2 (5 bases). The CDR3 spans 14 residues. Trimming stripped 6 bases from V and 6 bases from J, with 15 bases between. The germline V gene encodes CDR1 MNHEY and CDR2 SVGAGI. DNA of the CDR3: TGTGCCAGCAGCCCCGCGAGGGATTTAAACATTCAGTACTTC. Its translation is CASSPARDLNIQYF.

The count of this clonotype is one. The CDR3 spells CASSDVPSGSTDTQYF. The CDR3 DNA reads TGTGCCAGCAGTGATGTTCCCAGCGGGAGCACAGATACGCAGTATTTT. V is TRBV6-1 and J is TRBJ2-3, with D maybe TRBD2 (6 bases). The CDR3 runs to 16 residues. Between the trimmed V and J ends, which lost 3 bases and 0 bases, there was a span of 13 bases. The germline V gene has CDR1 MNHNS and CDR2 SASEGT.

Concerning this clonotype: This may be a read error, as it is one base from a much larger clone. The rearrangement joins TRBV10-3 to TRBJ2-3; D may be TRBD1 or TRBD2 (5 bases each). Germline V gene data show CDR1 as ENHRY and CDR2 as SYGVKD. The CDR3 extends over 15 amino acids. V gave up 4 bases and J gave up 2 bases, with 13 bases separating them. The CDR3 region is CAISGDRGNTDTQYF. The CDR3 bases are TGTGCCATCAGTGGAGACCGGGGCAACACAGATACGCAGTATTTT.

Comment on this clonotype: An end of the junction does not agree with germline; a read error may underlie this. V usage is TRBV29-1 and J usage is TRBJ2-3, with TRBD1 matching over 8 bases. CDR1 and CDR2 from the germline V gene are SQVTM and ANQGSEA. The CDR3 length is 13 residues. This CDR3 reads CSVKVRGPDTQYF. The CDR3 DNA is TGTAGCGTTAAGGTCAGGGGGCCAGATACGCAGTATTTT.

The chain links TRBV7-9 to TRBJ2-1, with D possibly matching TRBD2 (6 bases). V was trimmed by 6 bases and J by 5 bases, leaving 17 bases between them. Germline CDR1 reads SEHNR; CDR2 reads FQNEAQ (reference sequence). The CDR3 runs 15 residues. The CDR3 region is CASRRGDFRHNEQFF. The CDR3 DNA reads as TGTGCCAGCAGACGTGGGGACTTCCGCCACAATGAGCAGTTCTTC.

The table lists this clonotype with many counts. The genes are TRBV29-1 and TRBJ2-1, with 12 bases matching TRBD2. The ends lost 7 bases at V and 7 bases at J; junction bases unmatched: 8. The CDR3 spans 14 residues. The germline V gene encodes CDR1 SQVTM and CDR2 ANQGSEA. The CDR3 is CSGGLAGLSNEQFF. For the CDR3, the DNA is TGCAGCGGCGGACTAGCGGGATTGTCAAATGAGCAGTTCTTC.

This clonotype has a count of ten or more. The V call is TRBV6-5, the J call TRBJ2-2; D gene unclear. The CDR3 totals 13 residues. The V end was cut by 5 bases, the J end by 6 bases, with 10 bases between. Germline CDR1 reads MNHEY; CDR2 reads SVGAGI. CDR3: CASSNPGAGELFF. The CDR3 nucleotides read TGTGCCAGCAGTAACCCAGGAGCCGGGGAGCTGTTTTTT.

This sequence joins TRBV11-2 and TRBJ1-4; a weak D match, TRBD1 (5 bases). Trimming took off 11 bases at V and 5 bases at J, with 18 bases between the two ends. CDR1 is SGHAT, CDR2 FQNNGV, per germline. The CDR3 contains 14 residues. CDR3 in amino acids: CACARGALNEKLFF. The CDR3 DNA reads TGTGCCTGCGCGCGCGGGGCTCTAAATGAAAAACTGTTTTTT.

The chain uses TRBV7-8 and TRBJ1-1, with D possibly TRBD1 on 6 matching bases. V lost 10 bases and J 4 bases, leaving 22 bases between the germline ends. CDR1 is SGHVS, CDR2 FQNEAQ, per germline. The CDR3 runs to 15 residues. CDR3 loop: CANSQGGGGGTEAFF. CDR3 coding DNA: TGTGCCAACAGTCAAGGGGGGGGAGGGGGCACTGAAGCTTTCTTT. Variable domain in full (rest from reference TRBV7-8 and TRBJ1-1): GAGVSQSPRYKVAKRGQDVALRCDPISGHVSLFWYQQALGQGPEFLTYFQNEAQLDKSGLPSDRFFAERPEGSVSTLKIQRTQQEDSAVYLCANSQGGGGGTEAFFGQGTRLTVV.

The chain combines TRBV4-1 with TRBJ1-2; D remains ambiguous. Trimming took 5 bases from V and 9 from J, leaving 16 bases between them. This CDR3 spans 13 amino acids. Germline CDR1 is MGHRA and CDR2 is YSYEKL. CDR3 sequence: CASSETANHRYTF. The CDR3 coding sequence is TGCGCCAGCAGCGAAACAGCTAACCATCGCTACACCTTC.

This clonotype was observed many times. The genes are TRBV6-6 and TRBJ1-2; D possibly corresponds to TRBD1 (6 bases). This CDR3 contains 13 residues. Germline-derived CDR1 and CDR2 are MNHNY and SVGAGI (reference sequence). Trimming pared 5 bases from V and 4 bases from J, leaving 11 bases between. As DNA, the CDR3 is TGTGCCAGCAGTCCCACAGGGTCCTATGGCTACACCTTC. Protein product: CASSPTGSYGYTF.